The 3 T cell receptor beta chains below come from one sample, sequenced in a study of T cells after posttransplantation cyclophosphamide. The naive gate required viable CD3+CD4+ or CD3+CD8+ cells with CCR7+CD45RA+CD45RO-CD95-CD27+CD28+ phenotype. Repertoires were generated with immunoSEQ multiplex PCR, while TCRdb's copy carries only in-frame clones and drops some. The repertoire holds roughly 30,000 clones, with 75% to 95% as singletons. Source material: naive CD4+ T cells sorted from PBMCs. The source of these receptors is a woman aged 60-75 years in good health, CMV-negative, and a related stem cell transplant donor.

This clone was seen only once. The chain combines TRBV7-9 with TRBJ2-3, with unresolved D. The V gene lost 3 bases and the J gene lost 6 bases, with 4 bases spanning the gap. The CDR3 sequence is 11 residues long. Germline CDR1 is SEHNR and CDR2 is FQNEAQ (reference sequence). CDR3 region: CASSFSDTQYF. The DNA for the CDR3 is TGTGCCAGCAGCTTCTCTGATACGCAGTATTTT.

The rearrangement joins TRBV5-3 to TRBJ2-7, with 8 positions matching TRBD2. Being an ORF, TRBV5-3 has a function that is uncertain. The V and J ends lost 1 base and 1 base, in that order; junction bases with no gene match: 4. The CDR3 totals 15 residues. The CDR3 nucleotides are TGTGCCAGAAGCTTGCCGCGGGAGGAGTCCTACGAGCAGTACTTC. It is translated as CARSLPREESYEQYF.

The rearrangement joins TRBV7-2 to TRBJ1-4, with D unresolved. Trimming removed 5 bases from V and 0 bases from J, with 13 bases in between. This CDR3 has 16 amino acids. Germline assignment: CDR1 SGHTA and CDR2 FQGNSA. The CDR3 region is CASSIVITATNEKLFF. In DNA, the CDR3 is TGTGCCAGCAGCATTGTAATAACTGCAACTAATGAAAAACTGTTTTTT.